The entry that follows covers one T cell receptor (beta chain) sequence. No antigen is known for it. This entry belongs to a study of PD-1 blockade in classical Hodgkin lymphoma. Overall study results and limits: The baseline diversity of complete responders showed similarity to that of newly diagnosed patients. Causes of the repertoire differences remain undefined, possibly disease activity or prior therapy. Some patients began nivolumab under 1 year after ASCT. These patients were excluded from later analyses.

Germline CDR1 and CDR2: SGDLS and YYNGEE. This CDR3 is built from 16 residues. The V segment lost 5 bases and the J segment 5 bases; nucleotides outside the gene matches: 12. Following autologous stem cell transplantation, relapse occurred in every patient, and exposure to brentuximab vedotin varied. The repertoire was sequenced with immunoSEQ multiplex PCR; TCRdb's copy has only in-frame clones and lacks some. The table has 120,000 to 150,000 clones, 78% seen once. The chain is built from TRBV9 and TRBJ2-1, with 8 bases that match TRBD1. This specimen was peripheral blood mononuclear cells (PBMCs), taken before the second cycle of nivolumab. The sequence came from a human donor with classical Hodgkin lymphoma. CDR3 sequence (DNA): TGTGCCAGCAGGGGACAGGATGGGATGGTGGACAATGAGCAGTTCTTC. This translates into CASRGQDGMVDNEQFF.